The 30 T cell receptor beta chains below were found in one sample sequenced in a study of blood T cell repertoires in COVID-19. Data came from immunoSEQ multiplex PCR; TCRdb stores just in-frame clones and leaves some out. Of 300,000 to 400,000 clones listed, 75% to 90% are singletons. The sample was peripheral blood. All receptors come from a woman aged 25 to 45 with COVID-19, enrolled during active disease.

The V and J genes are TRBV7-9 and TRBJ1-1, with D unclear. Germline lookup yields CDR1 SEHNR and CDR2 FQNEAQ (reference sequence). Trimming removed 4 bases from V and 1 base from J, with 10 bases in between. The CDR3 runs 14 residues. The CDR3 DNA sequence: TGTGCCAGCAGCTCTGGGCACTCGAACACTGAAGCTTTCTTT. Its translation is CASSSGHSNTEAFF. Supplemented by reference TRBV7-9 and TRBJ1-1, the full variable domain reads DTGVSQNPRHKITKRGQNVTFRCDPISEHNRLYWYRQTLGQGPEFLTYFQNEAQLEKSRLLSDRFSAERPKGSFSTLEIQRTEQGDSAMYLCASSSGHSNTEAFFGQGTRLTVV.

The chain couples TRBV28 to TRBJ1-1; 12 bases match TRBD1. The germline CDR1 and CDR2 sequences are MDHEN and SYDVKM. This CDR3 spans 15 amino acids. The junction had 8 bases not matched to a gene; V was cut back by 6 bases and J by 6 bases. The CDR3 DNA reads TGTGCCAGCAGATCTCCGGGACAGGGGGCCGCTGAAGCTTTCTTT. Residues: CASRSPGQGAAEAFF.

The chain recombines TRBV25-1 with TRBJ1-2; 11 bases are shared with TRBD1. The CDR3 extends over 15 amino acids. Germline-derived CDR1 and CDR2 are MGHDK and SYGVNS. The V gene end was trimmed by 1 base and the J gene end by 3 bases; junction bases not matched to a gene: 1. The CDR3, as DNA: TGTGCCAGCAGTGAATTGGGACAGGGGGACTATGGCTACACCTTC. As protein: CASSELGQGDYGYTF.

The rearrangement links TRBV6-2 or TRBV6-3 to TRBJ2-7, with TRBD2 identical over 11 bases. J was trimmed by 2 bases and V by 4 bases; bases with no gene match: 1. The CDR3 extends over 14 amino acids. Germline CDR1 and CDR2: MNHEY and SVGEGT. The CDR3 loop is CASSSSGRPYEQYF. CDR3 coding DNA: TGTGCCAGCAGTTCTAGCGGGAGGCCCTACGAGCAGTACTTC.

The sample holds one count of this clone. The chain uses TRBV30 and TRBJ1-6; TRBD1 matches at 7 bases. This CDR3 has 13 amino acids. The germline V gene has CDR1 GTSNPN and CDR2 SVGIG (reference sequence). Trimming cost V 4 bases and J 7 bases; bases outside gene matches: 4. CDR3 sequence reads: CAWNRGPNSPLHF. The CDR3 nucleotides read TGTGCCTGGAACAGGGGCCCAAATTCACCCCTCCACTTT.

The chain has TRBV2 and TRBJ2-3, with TRBD2 as a possible D gene (6 bases). V was pared by 5 bases and J by 2 bases, with 8 bases between. Germline values: CDR1 SNHLY, CDR2 FYNNEI. This CDR3 spans 13 amino acids. The CDR3 DNA is TGTGCCAGCAGTAGGACTATCACAGATACGCAGTATTTT. Protein: CASSRTITDTQYF.

V is TRBV3-1 (or the pseudogene TRBV3-2) and J is TRBJ2-7; 9 bases are shared with TRBD2. The CDR3 contains 14 residues. CDR1 is LGHDT and CDR2 is YNNKEL in the germline V gene (reference sequence). The V gene end was trimmed by 4 bases and the J gene end by 3 bases; junction bases not matched to a gene: 4. The CDR3 DNA reads TGTGCCAGCAGCCTAGCGGGAGATGGCTACGAGCAGTACTTC. This codes for CASSLAGDGYEQYF.

This clone was found a few times. J is TRBJ2-3 and V is TRBV5-1; D is possibly TRBD2 (8 bases). The CDR3 is 16 amino acids. The ends were cut back, 2 bases at V and 3 bases at J, with 16 bases in the middle. Germline-derived CDR1 and CDR2 are SGHRS and YFSETQ. DNA for the CDR3: TGCGCCAGCAGCTTTTTCTTAGCGGGACAGACAGATACGCAGTATTTT. This translates into CASSFFLAGQTDTQYF.

This CDR3 is CASNGGQGKNEQFF. The CDR3 DNA sequence: TGTGCCAGCAACGGGGGACAGGGGAAGAATGAGCAGTTCTTC. The rearrangement links TRBV6-5 to TRBJ2-1; 10 bases map to TRBD1. J gave up 7 bases and V 7 bases, and 7 bases lay outside the gene matches. The CDR3 sequence is 14 residues long. From germline, CDR1 is MNHEY and CDR2 SVGAGI.

The V call is TRBV6-5, the J call TRBJ2-7; maybe TRBD2 (6 bases). The V and J ends lost 0 bases and 6 bases respectively, with 12 bases between them. CDR1 is MNHEY and CDR2 is SVGAGI in the germline V gene. The CDR3 spans 14 residues. The CDR3 protein is CASSYSGRDFEQYF. The CDR3, as DNA: TGTGCCAGCAGTTACTCTGGGCGGGATTTCGAGCAGTACTTC.

The chain recombines TRBV5-6 with TRBJ2-7; 11 nucleotides match TRBD1. Per germline, CDR1 SGHDT and CDR2 YYEEEE. The CDR3 length is 14 residues. Trimming at V came to 3 bases and at J to 3 bases, leaving 2 bases not matched to a gene. The CDR3 reads CASSSGTGGYEQYF. The CDR3 DNA follows: TGTGCCAGCAGCTCCGGGACAGGGGGCTACGAGCAGTACTTC.

V gene TRBV18 combines with J gene TRBJ2-1; 8 bases are shared with TRBD2. The CDR3 totals 16 residues. The ends lost 1 base at V and 7 bases at J; junction bases unmatched: 9. CDR1 and CDR2 from the germline V gene are KGHSH and LQKENI. DNA for the CDR3: TGTGCCAGCTCACCACTACCCGGGAGGGCACCTAATGAGCAGTTCTTC. This encodes CASSPLPGRAPNEQFF.

For the CDR3, the DNA is TGCAGCGTTGTAGGACAACTGAACACTGAAGCTTTCTTT. Translated: CSVVGQLNTEAFF. The chain has TRBV29-1 and TRBJ1-1, with a tentative D call TRBD1 (5 bases). The CDR3 extends over 13 amino acids. Looked up from germline, CDR1 is SQVTM and CDR2 is ANQGSEA. Trimming cost V 4 bases and J 0 bases, with 9 bases left between them.

This clone was seen many times. The chain uses TRBV6-5 and TRBJ1-5, with 7 bases identical to TRBD1. The trim removed 5 bases at V and 5 bases at J, leaving 3 bases unmatched. The CDR3 has 13 amino acids. Germline CDR1 MNHEY, CDR2 SVGAGI. The CDR3 is CASSPGTDQPQHF. The CDR3 DNA sequence: TGTGCCAGCAGTCCTGGGACAGATCAGCCCCAGCATTTT.

The rearrangement uses TRBV29-1 and TRBJ1-1; TRBD1 is a possible D gene (6 bases). Looked up from germline, CDR1 is SQVTM and CDR2 is ANQGSEA. The CDR3 is made up of 11 amino acids. V lost 7 bases to trimming and J lost 5 bases, with 11 bases between them. For the CDR3, the DNA is TGCAGCGCTCCACAGGGAACTGAAGCTTTCTTT. Its translation: CSAPQGTEAFF.

V is TRBV5-1 and J is TRBJ1-4; TRBD1 agrees at 8 bases. CDR3 length: 16 amino acids. Germline CDR1 is SGHRS and CDR2 is YFSETQ. Unmatched junction bases numbered 4, after V lost 0 bases and J lost 3 bases. Here the CDR3 DNA reads TGCGCCAGCAGCTTGGGTCAGGGGGCGGCTAATGAAAAACTGTTTTTT. Translated: CASSLGQGAANEKLFF.

This clone was found a few times. The V and J genes are TRBV7-2 and TRBJ2-7; perhaps TRBD1 as D (5 bases). Germline values: CDR1 SGHTA, CDR2 FQGNSA. V was pared by 7 bases and J by 2 bases, with 18 bases between. The CDR3 is made up of 15 amino acids. The CDR3 spells CASMLAPQGTYEQYF. The CDR3 DNA sequence: TGTGCCAGCATGCTCGCGCCGCAGGGAACCTACGAGCAGTACTTC.

The V call is TRBV10-3, the J call TRBJ2-2, with 7 bases identical to TRBD2. CDR1 is ENHRY, CDR2 SYGVKD, per germline. The CDR3 has 14 residues. With 5 bases clipped from V and 2 bases from J, the junction kept 2 bases outside the gene matches. CDR3 in amino acids: CAISSGDNTGELFF. The CDR3 DNA reads TGTGCCATCAGTAGCGGGGACAACACCGGGGAGCTGTTTTTT.

The genes are TRBV5-1 and TRBJ1-1, with D possibly matching TRBD1 (6 bases). The CDR3 totals 14 residues. V lost 5 bases, J lost 4 bases, and 15 bases lay in between. Germline loops: CDR1 SGHRS, CDR2 YFSETQ. The CDR3 DNA reads TGCGCCAGCAGTCCAGGGACATCCTCCACTGAAGCTTTCTTT. This codes for CASSPGTSSTEAFF. Filled out from reference TRBV5-1 and TRBJ1-1, the complete variable domain reads KAGVTQTPRYLIKTRGQQVTLSCSPISGHRSVSWYQQTPGQGLQFLFEYFSETQRNKGNFPGRFSGRQFSNSRSEMNVSTLELGDSALYLCASSPGTSSTEAFFGQGTRLTVV.

CDR3 sequence reads: CASSLVTGYTDTQYF. The DNA for the CDR3 is TGTGCCAGCAGCTTAGTAACAGGGTATACAGATACGCAGTATTTT. This rearrangement joins TRBV7-2 to TRBJ2-3, with a possible D match to TRBD1 (6 bases). Trimming removed 1 base from V and 3 bases from J, with 11 bases in between. The CDR3 is 15 amino acids. Germline V gene sequence: CDR1 SGHTA, CDR2 FQGNSA.

The chain links TRBV27 to TRBJ2-1; 8 bases are a match to TRBD1. The ends lost 5 bases at V and 0 bases at J; junction bases unmatched: 3. The germline gives CDR1 MNHEY, CDR2 SMNVEV (reference sequence). The CDR3 runs 15 residues. The CDR3 nucleotides are TGTGCCAGCAGTCCTACAGGGGGCTCCTACAATGAGCAGTTCTTC. Translation gives CASSPTGGSYNEQFF.

V usage is TRBV28 and J usage is TRBJ1-2, with 7 bases that match TRBD1. V shed 6 bases and J 4 bases; nucleotides not matched to a gene: 5. The CDR3 covers 13 residues. Germline lookup yields CDR1 MDHEN and CDR2 SYDVKM. CDR3 in amino acids: CASSQGDLYGYTF. The DNA for the CDR3 is TGTGCCAGCAGCCAGGGGGACCTCTATGGCTACACCTTC.

This clone turned up a few times. The rearrangement joins TRBV7-3 to TRBJ2-1; possibly TRBD1 for D (5 bases). V lost 5 bases and J 0 bases, leaving 11 bases between the germline ends. The germline V gene has CDR1 SGHTA and CDR2 FQGTGA. There are 15 residues in the CDR3. The CDR3 sequence: CASSPQESSYNEQFF. The CDR3, as DNA: TGTGCCAGCAGCCCACAGGAAAGCTCCTACAATGAGCAGTTCTTC.

The rearrangement uses TRBV15 and TRBJ1-1; D not certain. This CDR3 contains 16 residues. V lost 0 bases and J lost 6, with 17 bases in between. Germline-derived CDR1 and CDR2 are LNHNV and YYDKDF (reference sequence). The CDR3 protein is CATSRDGRSPVSEAFF. The CDR3 nucleotides are TGTGCCACCAGCAGAGATGGTCGGAGCCCGGTATCTGAAGCTTTCTTT.

The chain is built from TRBV5-6 and TRBJ2-4; D gene unclear. V lost 0 bases to trimming and J lost 7 bases, with 5 bases between them. Germline-derived CDR1 and CDR2 are SGHDT and YYEEEE. This CDR3 comprises 12 residues. CDR3 in amino acids: CASSLGANIQYF. The CDR3 DNA is TGTGCCAGCAGCTTGGGGGCCAACATTCAGTACTTC.

The rearrangement uses TRBV6-5 and TRBJ1-3, with a possible D match to TRBD1 (6 bases). Trimming took 11 bases from V and 3 from J, leaving 8 bases between them. The CDR3 is 11 amino acids. Germline CDR1 MNHEY, CDR2 SVGAGI. DNA for the CDR3: TGTGCCGCAGGGGTTGGAAACACCATATATTTT. It encodes CAAGVGNTIYF.

The V and J genes are TRBV19 and TRBJ1-1, with TRBD1 as a possible D gene (6 bases). There are 14 residues in the CDR3. Germline V CDR1 and CDR2: LNHDA, SQIVND (reference sequence). V was pared by 3 bases and J by 2 bases, with 10 bases between. The CDR3 sequence is CASSIRDTNTEAFF. CDR3 in DNA: TGTGCCAGTAGTATCCGGGACACTAACACTGAAGCTTTCTTT.

Turning to this clone: At the DNA level, this CDR3 is encoded by other sequences in the same sample as well. The chain joins TRBV5-1 to TRBJ2-7, with 8 nucleotides matching TRBD2. Germline V CDR1 and CDR2: SGHRS, YFSETQ. The CDR3 is 14 amino acids. V was clipped by 3 bases and J by 4 bases; unmatched bases: 6. CDR3: CASSSGTSGYEQYF. CDR3 nucleotide sequence: TGCGCCAGCAGCTCTGGGACTAGTGGTTACGAGCAGTACTTC.

The chain combines TRBV4-1 with TRBJ2-2, with D possibly being TRBD1 (6 bases). The CDR3 extends over 16 amino acids. Germline V gene sequence: CDR1 MGHRA, CDR2 YSYEKL. Trimming left V 3 bases short and J 0 bases short, with 11 bases between. The chain's CDR3 is CASSQPDSSNTGELFF. The CDR3 coding sequence is TGCGCCAGCAGCCAGCCGGACAGTTCGAACACCGGGGAGCTGTTTTTT.

This chain joins TRBV6-6 and TRBJ1-1; 10 bases match TRBD1. CDR3 size: 15 residues. The germline V gene has CDR1 MNHNY and CDR2 SVGAGI (reference sequence). The junction had 6 bases not matched to a gene; V was cut back by 6 bases and J by 2 bases. The CDR3 is CASRMDRGFNTEAFF. The CDR3, as DNA: TGTGCCAGCAGGATGGACAGGGGGTTTAACACTGAAGCTTTCTTT.